This TCR beta chain appears in the sequencing data of a study of response to subunit inactivated influenza vaccine. This clonotype was found a few times. Using its own MiXCR run on the RT-PCR reads, TCRdb lists one record per CDR3 protein. The sample records about 700,000 distinct CDR3 sequences, approximately 14% being singletons. The material sequenced was PBMCs from blood, taken 14 days before vaccination. The sequence was collected from a man aged 50 to 60 who received an inactivated influenza vaccine.

CDR3 protein: CASSLRGTGQETQYF. The CDR3, as DNA: TGTGCCAGCAGCTTACGGGGGACAGGCCAAGAGACCCAGTACTTC. The chain employs TRBV7-3 and TRBJ2-5, with TRBD1 identical over 8 bases. Germline-derived CDR1 and CDR2 are SGHTA and FQGTGA. This CDR3 spans 15 amino acids. The V segment lost 2 bases and the J segment 1 base; nucleotides outside the gene matches: 3.